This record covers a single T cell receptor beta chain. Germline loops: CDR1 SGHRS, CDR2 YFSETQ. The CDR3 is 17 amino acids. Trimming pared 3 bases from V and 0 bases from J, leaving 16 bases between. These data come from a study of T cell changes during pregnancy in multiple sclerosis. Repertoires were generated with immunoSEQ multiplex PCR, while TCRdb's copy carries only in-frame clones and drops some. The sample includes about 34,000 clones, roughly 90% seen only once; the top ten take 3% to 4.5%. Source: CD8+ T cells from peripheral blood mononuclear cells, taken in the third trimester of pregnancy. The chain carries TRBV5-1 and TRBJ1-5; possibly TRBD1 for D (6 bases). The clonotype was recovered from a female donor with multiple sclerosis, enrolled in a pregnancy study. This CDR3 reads CASSSRTASPSNQPQHF. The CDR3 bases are TGCGCCAGCAGCTCCCGGACAGCTTCTCCTAGCAATCAGCCCCAGCATTTT. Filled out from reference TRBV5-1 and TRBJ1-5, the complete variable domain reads KAGVTQTPRYLIKTRGQQVTLSCSPISGHRSVSWYQQTPGQGLQFLFEYFSETQRNKGNFPGRFSGRQFSNSRSEMNVSTLELGDSALYLCASSSRTASPSNQPQHFGDGTRLSIL.